This TCR beta chain originates from a study of Graves' ophthalmopathy and Graves' hyperthyroidism. This clonotype has a count of ten or more. No antigen is known for it. RNA transcripts were the template, and TCR beta CDR3 regions were amplified from them. An initial RT-PCR round employing HTBI primers preceded a second-round multiplex PCR. In TCRdb, the multiplex PCR reads were re-called with MiXCR into one record per CDR3 protein. The sample comprises hundreds of thousands of distinct CDR3 sequences, under 25% of which are singletons, and 3% rests with the top ten. Whole-study findings and limits: Using a 13-signature model, the authors split ophthalmopathy from stable hyperthyroidism, with roughly 88% sensitivity and 65% to 82% specificity. The model's ophthalmopathy progression predictions had more than 55% sensitivity and over 72% specificity.

The evidence that diagnosis relied on was clinical symptoms, serum thyroxine, TRAb, thyroid ultrasound and orbital computed tomography. The source of the PBMCs was 8 to 10 ml of fresh peripheral blood. V was trimmed by 5 bases and J by 0 bases, leaving 14 bases between them. The CDR3 has 15 amino acids. Germline CDR1 and CDR2: MDHEN and SYDVKM. Sequencing was done on a sample of peripheral blood. The chain employs TRBV28 and TRBJ2-7; D could derive from TRBD1 or TRBD2 (5 bases each). This TCR was sampled from a woman aged 18-30 years with stable Graves' hyperthyroidism. The CDR3 sequence is CASSPGTATSYEQYF. For the CDR3, the DNA is TGTGCCAGCAGTCCCGGGACGGCGACCTCCTACGAGCAGTACTTC. The full variable domain, rest sourced from reference TRBV28 and TRBJ2-7, is DVKVTQSSRYLVKRTGEKVFLECVQDMDHENMFWYRQDPGLGLRLIYFSYDVKMKEKGDIPEGYSVSREKKERFSLILESASTNQTSMYLCASSPGTATSYEQYFGPGTRLTVT.